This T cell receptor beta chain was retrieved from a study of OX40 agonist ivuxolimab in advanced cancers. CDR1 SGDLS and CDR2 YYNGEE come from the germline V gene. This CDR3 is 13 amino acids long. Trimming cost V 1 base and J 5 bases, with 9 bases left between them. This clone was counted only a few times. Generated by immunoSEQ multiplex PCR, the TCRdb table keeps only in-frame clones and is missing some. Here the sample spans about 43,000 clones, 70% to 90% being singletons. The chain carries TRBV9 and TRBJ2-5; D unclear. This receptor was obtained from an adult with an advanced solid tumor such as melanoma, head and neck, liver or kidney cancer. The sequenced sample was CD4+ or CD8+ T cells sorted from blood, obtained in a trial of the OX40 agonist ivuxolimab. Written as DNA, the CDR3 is TGTGCCAGCAGCGTATTAAGTTCGGAGACCCAGTACTTC. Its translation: CASSVLSSETQYF.